Included here is one T cell receptor (beta chain) sequence, with context. Its antigen is unidentified. The data originate from a study of cytomegalovirus exposure and HLA in healthy donors. Primers included in the PCR were 60 Vbeta and 13 Jbeta primers. The method was immunoSEQ multiplex PCR; TCRdb's version includes in-frame clones alone and lacks a portion of them. The data hold around 160,000 clones, with about 80% observed a single time. J lost 7 bases, V lost 5 bases, and 5 bases had no gene match. The CDR3 extends over 14 amino acids. CDR1 and CDR2 from the germline V gene are SGHVS and FQNEAQ. Study-wide results and caveats: Earlier findings revealed that most TCR beta V segments proved productive either about 87% or about 30% of the time. Some highly shared sequence variants likely arose as a pipeline artifact.

The chain has TRBV7-8 and TRBJ2-2; 9 bases align to TRBD1. Sequencing was done on a sample of PBMCs. The sequence derives from a man aged 35-49 years in good health and CMV-seropositive. CDR3 coding DNA: TGTGCCAGCAGCACGCGGACAGGGGACGGGGAGCTGTTTTTT. Amino acids: CASSTRTGDGELFF.